This passage covers 32 T cell receptor beta chains from one sample sequenced in a study of blood T cell repertoires in COVID-19 (dated by TCRdb to 2018 to 2020). The protocol used for the library was the immunoSEQ multiplex PCR assay. TCRdb re-hosts the immuneACCESS table, in-frame sequences only. Its copies lack some clones; in the studies checked, an unresolved V gene accounts for under half of them, and the cause for the rest is not known. This sample has about 170,000 clones in its table, and approximately 80% of those were observed once. Approximately 15% of the sample is in the top ten clones. Material: peripheral blood. The receptors originated from a woman in her 70s with COVID-19, enrolled during active disease.

Many counts were recorded for this clone. The CDR3 loop reads CASSVGQGLAYGYTF. CDR3 DNA sequence: TGTGCCAGCAGCGTAGGGCAGGGGCTAGCCTATGGCTACACCTTC. The chain has TRBV9 and TRBJ1-2; tentative D call: TRBD1 (6 bases). The CDR3 loop spans 15 amino acids. Per germline, CDR1 SGDLS and CDR2 YYNGEE. Trimming removed 0 bases from V and 4 bases from J, with 13 bases in between.

V and J are TRBV12-3 or TRBV12-4 and TRBJ1-2, with 7 bases matching TRBD1. The CDR3 covers 13 residues. V trimming: 3 bases; J trimming: 4 bases; junction bases outside the gene matches: 2. The CDR3 DNA sequence: TGTGCCAGCAGTTTGGCAGGGGGCTATGGCTACACCTTC. Its protein is CASSLAGGYGYTF.

The chain has TRBV28 and TRBJ2-3; 9 bases map to TRBD2. The length of the CDR3 is 15 residues. Unmatched junction bases numbered 2, after V lost 2 bases and J lost 2 bases. Germline V gives CDR1 MDHEN, CDR2 SYDVKM. The CDR3, as DNA: TGTGCCAGCAGTTTAAGCGGGGGGCTCACAGATACGCAGTATTTT. This translates into CASSLSGGLTDTQYF.

The genes are TRBV6-5 and TRBJ1-6, with TRBD1 identical over 7 bases. Germline CDR1 reads MNHEY; CDR2 reads SVGAGI. With 6 bases clipped from V and 7 bases from J, the junction kept 9 bases outside the gene matches. The CDR3 has 15 amino acids. DNA for the CDR3: TGTGCCAGCAGACAACATCAGGGGGAAAATTCACCCCTCCACTTT. Its translation is CASRQHQGENSPLHF.

The V call is TRBV28, the J call TRBJ2-3; 11 bases agree with TRBD2. V was pared by 2 bases and J by 5 bases, with 6 bases of the junction left unmatched. The germline V gene encodes CDR1 MDHEN and CDR2 SYDVKM. This CDR3 has 16 residues. CDR3 nucleotide sequence: TGTGCCAGCAGTTTACTAGCGGGGGGCGCGGGAGATACGCAGTATTTT. Translating it yields CASSLLAGGAGDTQYF.

This sequence joins TRBV28 and TRBJ1-3; D uncertain. The CDR3 totals 12 residues. Germline CDR1 MDHEN, CDR2 SYDVKM. V was pared by 7 bases and J by 8 bases, with 12 bases between. CDR3 residues: CASTNSRHTIYF. The CDR3 region has the DNA TGTGCCAGCACCAACAGTAGGCACACCATATATTTT.

V gene TRBV9 combines with J gene TRBJ2-3; 7 bases are shared with TRBD1. The germline V gene encodes CDR1 SGDLS and CDR2 YYNGEE. The CDR3 totals 18 residues. Trimming took 0 bases from V and 3 from J; bases not matched to a gene: 13. The CDR3 loop reads CASSVEVRKGGKTDTQYF. The CDR3, as DNA: TGTGCCAGCAGCGTAGAGGTCCGTAAAGGGGGCAAAACAGATACGCAGTATTTT.

This rearrangement joins TRBV18 to TRBJ2-4; perhaps TRBD2 as D (5 bases). V was clipped by 0 bases and J by 6 bases, with 12 bases between them. CDR1 and CDR2 (germline): KGHSH, LQKENI. There are 15 residues in the CDR3. CDR3: CASSPPLGLANIQYF. The CDR3 region has the DNA TGTGCCAGCTCACCACCGCTCGGACTCGCAAACATTCAGTACTTC.

This chain connects TRBV27 to TRBJ1-2; tentatively, D is TRBD1 (5 bases). CDR3 length: 14 residues. Deletions cut 4 bases from V and 2 bases from J, with 11 bases between. The germline V gene has CDR1 MNHEY and CDR2 SMNVEV (reference sequence). The CDR3, as DNA: TGTGCCAGCAGTTATAGGGCAGGGAACTATGGCTACACCTTC. Translation: CASSYRAGNYGYTF.

The CDR3, as DNA: TGTGCCAGCAGTTCACAGGGCTCCGCAGGCTACACCTTC. It specifies CASSSQGSAGYTF. The rearrangement uses TRBV12-3 or TRBV12-4 and TRBJ1-2, with D perhaps matching TRBD1 (6 bases). This CDR3 has 13 residues. V was cut by 4 bases and J by 8 bases, with 14 bases left in between.

The chain recombines TRBV2 with TRBJ1-2; 9 bases align to TRBD1. Germline V gives CDR1 SNHLY, CDR2 FYNNEI. The trim removed 9 bases at V and 4 bases at J, leaving 9 bases unmatched. This CDR3 contains 14 residues. CDR3: CARTYRGQGYGYTF. For the CDR3, the DNA is TGTGCCAGAACGTACAGGGGGCAAGGCTATGGCTACACCTTC.

The chain is built from TRBV6-5 and TRBJ2-2; weak D call: TRBD1 (5 bases). The germline CDR1 and CDR2 sequences are MNHEY and SVGAGI. The ends were cut back, 6 bases at V and 5 bases at J, with 16 bases in the middle. The CDR3 runs to 15 residues. CDR3 nucleotide sequence: TGTGCCAGCAGGATTCAGGGTTTAGGAACCGGGGAGCTGTTTTTT. Its protein product is CASRIQGLGTGELFF.

V is TRBV12-3 or TRBV12-4 and J is TRBJ1-2; TRBD1 is a possible D gene (6 bases). Trimming shortened V by 5 bases and J by 7 bases, and 11 bases separated the two germline ends. This CDR3 contains 12 residues. Written as DNA, the CDR3 is TGTGCCAGCAGTACAGGGAAGAGTGGCTACACCTTC. It is translated as CASSTGKSGYTF.

The rearrangement links TRBV5-1 to TRBJ1-1; the D gene is possibly TRBD1 (5 bases). Trimming cost V 3 bases and J 2 bases, with 11 bases left between them. The CDR3 consists of 14 residues. Germline-derived CDR1 and CDR2 are SGHRS and YFSETQ. The CDR3 loop reads CASSSQGLNTEAFF. DNA of the CDR3: TGCGCCAGCAGCTCGCAGGGCCTAAACACTGAAGCTTTCTTT.

This rearrangement joins TRBV28 to TRBJ1-2, with a weak D call TRBD1 (6 bases). The CDR3 has 17 amino acids. Trimming stripped 3 bases from V and 1 base from J, with 18 bases between. The V gene's germline CDR1 is MDHEN and CDR2 SYDVKM. The CDR3 spells CASSFPRTVYNNYGYTF. In nucleotides, the CDR3 is TGTGCCAGCAGTTTCCCCCGGACAGTCTATAATAACTATGGCTACACCTTC.

In the case of this clone: Other nucleotide sequences in the sample specify the same CDR3. V gene TRBV28 combines with J gene TRBJ2-1; D is ambiguous. The germline gives CDR1 MDHEN, CDR2 SYDVKM. Trimming cost V 6 bases and J 6 bases, with 12 bases left between them. This CDR3 comprises 13 residues. The CDR3, as DNA: TGTGCCAGCAGCCTTACGTCCGGCAATGAGCAGTTCTTC. As protein: CASSLTSGNEQFF. The full variable domain, completed using reference TRBV28 and TRBJ2-1, is DVKVTQSSRYLVKRTGEKVFLECVQDMDHENMFWYRQDPGLGLRLIYFSYDVKMKEKGDIPEGYSVSREKKERFSLILESASTNQTSMYLCASSLTSGNEQFFGPGTRLTVL.

This clone was counted between two and nine times. The V and J genes are TRBV18 and TRBJ1-6; D perhaps matches TRBD1 (6 bases). The CDR3 runs to 13 residues. Per germline, CDR1 KGHSH and CDR2 LQKENI. V was shortened by 10 bases and J by 10 bases, with 17 bases between the two germline ends. CDR3 amino acids: CATSDTGSSPLHF. For the CDR3, the DNA is TGTGCCACGTCAGATACAGGGAGCTCACCCCTCCACTTT.

The chain joins TRBV30 to TRBJ2-5; TRBD2 is a possible D gene (6 bases). This CDR3 comprises 12 residues. Germline CDR1 and CDR2: GTSNPN and SVGIG (reference sequence). V gave up 2 bases and J gave up 7 bases, with 11 bases separating them. The CDR3, as DNA: TGTGCCTGGAGTTGGGGGGACGGGACCCAGTACTTC. Protein sequence: CAWSWGDGTQYF.

With respect to this clone: The sample holds other DNA sequences that translate to the same CDR3. This chain connects TRBV3-1 (or the pseudogene TRBV3-2) to TRBJ2-5; 8 bases match TRBD2. Germline V lookup: CDR1 LGHDT, CDR2 YNNKEL (reference sequence). With 6 bases clipped from V and 5 bases from J, the junction kept 5 bases outside the gene matches. There are 13 residues in the CDR3. The DNA of the CDR3 is TGTGCCAGCAGGCCGGGACTAGTGGAGACCCAGTACTTC. Translating it yields CASRPGLVETQYF.

The CDR3 protein is CASNADRGSPLHF. CDR3 nucleotides: TGTGCCAGTAATGCCGACAGAGGCTCACCCCTCCACTTT. This chain connects TRBV14 to TRBJ1-6; maybe TRBD1 (5 bases). Per germline, CDR1 SGHDN and CDR2 FVKESK. V was cut by 9 bases and J by 10 bases, with 16 bases left in between. There are 13 residues in the CDR3.

This chain connects TRBV28 to TRBJ2-7; TRBD2 matches 7 bases. CDR3 size: 17 residues. CDR1 MDHEN and CDR2 SYDVKM come from the germline V gene. With V trimmed by 0 bases and J by 3 bases, 11 bases remained unmatched. As DNA, the CDR3 is TGTGCCAGCAGTTTATGGGGCCTTGGACTAGGCAGCTACGAGCAGTACTTC. It yields the protein CASSLWGLGLGSYEQYF.

The rearrangement uses TRBV18 and TRBJ2-3; the match to TRBD2 covers 11 bases. This CDR3 spans 17 amino acids. Trimming cost V 3 bases and J 1 base; bases outside gene matches: 6. Germline CDR1 and CDR2: KGHSH and LQKENI. CDR3 bases: TGTGCCAGCTCACCGGGTTGGGGACTAGCGGGCACAGATACGCAGTATTTT. Protein: CASSPGWGLAGTDTQYF.

The chain employs TRBV5-4 and TRBJ2-3, with 9 bases aligning to TRBD2. The CDR3 sequence is 16 residues long. The germline V gene has CDR1 SGHNT and CDR2 YYREEE (reference sequence). The junction had 12 bases not matched to a gene; V was cut back by 4 bases and J by 6 bases. CDR3 sequence reads: CASSPSGRLSRDTQYF. CDR3 coding DNA: TGTGCCAGCAGCCCAAGCGGGAGGCTTTCGAGGGATACGCAGTATTTT.

There are a few counts of this clone. This chain connects TRBV10-3 to TRBJ2-1, with a tentative D call TRBD1 (5 bases). CDR3 length: 14 residues. Germline V gives CDR1 ENHRY, CDR2 SYGVKD. V lost 2 bases to trimming and J lost 7 bases, with 12 bases between them. The CDR3 region is CAISETSKGNEQFF. The CDR3 coding sequence is TGTGCCATCAGTGAGACCAGCAAGGGGAATGAGCAGTTCTTC.

The genes are TRBV19 and TRBJ2-1; possible D gene TRBD1, 6 bases. Germline lookup yields CDR1 LNHDA and CDR2 SQIVND (reference sequence). The CDR3 spans 15 residues. V was pared by 3 bases and J by 6 bases, with 15 bases between. This CDR3 reads CASSMLDSQGNEQFF. The CDR3, as DNA: TGTGCCAGTAGTATGCTGGACAGCCAAGGCAATGAGCAGTTCTTC. Together with reference TRBV19 and TRBJ2-1, the CDR3 gives the full variable domain: DGGITQSPKYLFRKEGQNVTLSCEQNLNHDAMYWYRQDPGQGLRLIYYSQIVNDFQKGDIAEGYSVSREKKESFPLTVTSAQKNPTAFYLCASSMLDSQGNEQFFGPGTRLTVL.

The gene calls are TRBV3-1 (or the pseudogene TRBV3-2) and TRBJ1-5, with D tentatively TRBD1 (6 bases). CDR1 LGHDT and CDR2 YNNKEL come from the germline V gene (reference sequence). Trimming took 8 bases from V and 2 from J, leaving 19 bases between them. This CDR3 is built from 16 residues. Written as DNA, the CDR3 is TGTGCCAGCGGCTTTTCAGGGGTCCGAGGCAATCAGCCCCAGCATTTT. It is translated as CASGFSGVRGNQPQHF.

The J gene is TRBJ1-1, the V gene TRBV19; a weak D match, TRBD1 (6 bases). V was trimmed by 5 bases and J by 1 base, leaving 14 bases between them. Germline assignment: CDR1 LNHDA and CDR2 SQIVND (reference sequence). The CDR3 extends over 15 amino acids. CDR3 nucleotide sequence: TGTGCCAGTAGTGTCGCCGGGACACGGAACACTGAAGCTTTCTTT. Amino acid sequence: CASSVAGTRNTEAFF. Full variable domain (outside the CDR3, taken from reference TRBV19 and TRBJ1-1): DGGITQSPKYLFRKEGQNVTLSCEQNLNHDAMYWYRQDPGQGLRLIYYSQIVNDFQKGDIAEGYSVSREKKESFPLTVTSAQKNPTAFYLCASSVAGTRNTEAFFGQGTRLTVV.

The chain carries TRBV18 and TRBJ2-7; 10 positions agree with TRBD2. The CDR3 totals 15 residues. V shed 6 bases, J shed 3 bases, and the junction held 8 bases outside the gene matches. The germline V gene encodes CDR1 KGHSH and CDR2 LQKENI. In DNA, the CDR3 is TGTGCCAGCTCCCCTTCTAGCGGGGGAAACTACGAGCAGTACTTC. Translating gives CASSPSSGGNYEQYF.

This clone was observed once. The rearrangement joins TRBV5-4 to TRBJ2-2; 9 bases are a match to TRBD1. The germline gives CDR1 SGHNT, CDR2 YYREEE (reference sequence). CDR3 length equals 16 residues. The ends lost 5 bases at V and 1 base at J; junction bases unmatched: 6. The CDR3 loop reads CASSFGQGRNTGELFF. The CDR3 DNA reads TGTGCCAGCAGTTTCGGACAGGGGCGGAACACCGGGGAGCTGTTTTTT.

The chain combines TRBV2 with TRBJ1-1; D not certain. Trimming removed 5 bases at V and 0 bases at J, with 13 bases between. The germline V gene has CDR1 SNHLY and CDR2 FYNNEI. This CDR3 spans 15 amino acids. CDR3 region: CASSRIAALNTEAFF. CDR3 in DNA: TGTGCCAGCAGTCGAATAGCAGCATTGAACACTGAAGCTTTCTTT.

V usage is TRBV11-2 and J usage is TRBJ1-5, with a possible D match to TRBD1 (5 bases). This CDR3 contains 15 residues. The V gene's germline CDR1 is SGHAT and CDR2 FQNNGV. Between the trimmed V and J ends, which lost 4 bases and 4 bases, there was a span of 14 bases. The CDR3 loop reads CASSWTTAINQPQHF. The CDR3 DNA sequence: TGTGCCAGCAGCTGGACGACAGCGATAAATCAGCCCCAGCATTTT.

V is TRBV9 and J is TRBJ2-3; 13 bases line up with TRBD2. Germline V gives CDR1 SGDLS, CDR2 YYNGEE. V was clipped by 4 bases and J by 2 bases; unmatched bases: 10. The CDR3 sequence is 18 residues long. The CDR3 region has the DNA TGTGCCAGCAGCCGACGGACTAGCGGGAGCCCGTTCACAGATACGCAGTATTTT. Encoded protein: CASSRRTSGSPFTDTQYF.